The clone carrying this T cell receptor (beta chain) was counted a few times. As yet, its antigen is unknown. Construction of TCR beta libraries relied on iRepertoire HTBI primers and on Arm-PCR targeting CDR3 regions. Authors' methods: Identified segments across samples numbered approximately 60 TRBV and about 15 TRBJ. MiXCR, run by TCRdb on the multiplex PCR reads, gives a single entry per CDR3 protein. The V and J calls and clone size come from TCRdb's table, not from the authors' own analysis. The sample contains some 340,000 distinct CDR3 sequences, 23% of which appear only once. Trimming stripped 5 bases from V and 7 bases from J, with 9 bases between. CDR3 length: 11 residues. CDR1 is SEHNR, CDR2 FQNEAQ, per germline (reference sequence). This sample was taken from a study of regulatory T cells in long-lasting Graves disease. Study-wide results and caveats: Newly diagnosed disease favored TRBV20-1 and TRBJ2-1 over persistent disease.

The time point here: persistent/refractory GD, antithyroid drugs over 5 years with positive TRAb. The TCR library was prepared using RNA isolated from PBMCs. The chain uses TRBV7-9 and TRBJ2-7; D not resolved. The TCR originated in a woman in her forties with Graves disease. Specimen: peripheral blood mononuclear cells (PBMCs), collected when the disease was refractory, from a patient treated with antithyroid drugs. The CDR3 region is CASSTTLEQYF. DNA for the CDR3: TGTGCCAGCAGCACGACACTGGAGCAGTACTTC.